The 27 T cell receptor beta chains presented below share a single source sample, sequenced in a study of OX40 agonist ivuxolimab in advanced cancers. TCRdb keeps only in-frame clones here, not all; method: immunoSEQ multiplex PCR. The sample lists 90,000 to 100,000 clones, roughly four fifths seen once, with over 1.1% in the top ten. Specimen: CD4+ or CD8+ T cells sorted from blood, collected in a trial of the OX40 agonist ivuxolimab. Receptors originate from an adult with an advanced solid tumor such as melanoma, head and neck, liver or kidney cancer.

The V and J genes are TRBV28 and TRBJ2-5, with TRBD1 identical over 10 bases. CDR1 MDHEN and CDR2 SYDVKM come from the germline V gene. Trimming cost V 7 bases and J 7 bases; bases outside gene matches: 12. The CDR3 totals 15 residues. The CDR3 DNA reads TGTGCCAGCACGAGACAGGGGGCGGGGGCAGCGACCCAGTACTTC. Translated, it gives CASTRQGAGAATQYF.

This clone was detected a few times. This sequence joins TRBV6-1 and TRBJ2-4; unclear D gene. The CDR3 extends over 11 amino acids. Germline V gene data show CDR1 as MNHNS and CDR2 as SASEGT. The V end lost 3 bases, the J end lost 6 bases, and 3 bases lay between the germline ends. The CDR3 nucleotides read TGTGCCAGCAGTGATACAAACATTCAGTACTTC. It translates to CASSDTNIQYF.

This clone appeared a single time. V and J are TRBV4-3 and TRBJ2-7, with D possibly being TRBD1 or TRBD2 (5 bases each). This CDR3 is built from 15 residues. From germline, CDR1 is LGHNA and CDR2 YSLEER. V lost 3 bases to trimming and J lost 3 bases, with 15 bases between them. CDR3 nucleotides: TGCGCCAGCAGCCACGAGTGGGGGAGCGACTACGAGCAGTACTTC. Its translation is CASSHEWGSDYEQYF.

V usage is TRBV29-1 and J usage is TRBJ2-7; 13 nucleotides line up with TRBD2. Trimming removed 7 bases from V and 4 bases from J; junction bases left unmatched: 13. The CDR3 runs to 16 residues. The V gene's germline CDR1 is SQVTM and CDR2 ANQGSEA. CDR3 nucleotides: TGCAGCGCAAAAAAGGGGACTAGCGGGATAGGGTACGAGCAGTACTTC. This translates into CSAKKGTSGIGYEQYF.

A single count supports this clone. The chain links TRBV6-5 to TRBJ1-1; D possibly corresponds to TRBD1 (5 bases). This CDR3 region has 11 residues. V was cut by 6 bases and J by 11 bases, with 13 bases left in between. Germline V gives CDR1 MNHEY, CDR2 SVGAGI. The CDR3 sequence: CASRELGEAFF. CDR3 nucleotide sequence: TGTGCCAGCAGGGAGTTGGGGGAGGCTTTCTTT.

The CDR3 sequence is CASRIAGQNYGYTF. The CDR3, as DNA: TGTGCCAGCAGAATTGCAGGGCAAAACTATGGCTACACCTTC. The chain is built from TRBV7-9 and TRBJ1-2; perhaps TRBD1 as D (5 bases). V was trimmed by 6 bases and J by 2 bases, leaving 13 bases between them. This CDR3 has 14 residues. Germline assignment: CDR1 SEHNR and CDR2 FQNEAQ (reference sequence).

This sequence joins TRBV30 and TRBJ2-2; tentative D call: TRBD2 (5 bases). CDR1 is GTSNPN and CDR2 is SVGIG in the germline V gene (reference sequence). The CDR3 loop spans 14 amino acids. V lost 2 bases, J lost 6 bases, and 13 bases lay in between. The CDR3 nucleotides read TGTGCCTGGAGTCCGGGGTGGATATCCGGGGAGCTGTTTTTT. Encoded protein: CAWSPGWISGELFF.

The CDR3: CASSPPGGRGEKLFF. DNA of the CDR3: TGTGCCAGCAGCCCGCCAGGGGGGCGGGGTGAAAAACTGTTTTTT. The chain has TRBV7-2 and TRBJ1-4, with 7 nucleotides matching TRBD1. V dropped 5 bases and J dropped 7; count of bases not matched to a gene: 10. Germline values: CDR1 SGHTA, CDR2 FQGNSA. The CDR3 is made up of 15 amino acids. Full variable domain (remainder filled in from reference TRBV7-2 and TRBJ1-4): GAGVSQSPSNKVTEKGKDVELRCDPISGHTALYWYRQSLGQGLEFLIYFQGNSAPDKSGLPSDRFSAERTGGSVSTLTIQRTQQEDSAVYLCASSPPGGRGEKLFFGSGTQLSVL.

The rearrangement joins TRBV6-5 to TRBJ2-7; D not resolved. The CDR3 is 13 residues long. Germline lookup yields CDR1 MNHEY and CDR2 SVGAGI. The V and J ends lost 0 bases and 4 bases respectively, with 7 bases between them. CDR3 in amino acids: CASSYSLQYEQYF. The DNA for the CDR3 is TGTGCCAGCAGTTACTCCCTTCAGTACGAGCAGTACTTC.

The chain combines TRBV30 with TRBJ1-1; D is unresolved. Germline CDR1 reads GTSNPN; CDR2 reads SVGIG (reference sequence). V was shortened by 0 bases and J by 1 base, with 6 bases between the two germline ends. The CDR3 has 13 amino acids. The CDR3 coding sequence is TGTGCCTGGAGTGTCCAGCGGAACACTGAAGCTTTCTTT. Translated, it gives CAWSVQRNTEAFF.

The V call is TRBV7-3, the J call TRBJ2-1; 7 bases match TRBD2. The germline V gene encodes CDR1 SGHTA and CDR2 FQGTGA. With 4 bases clipped from V and 2 bases from J, the junction kept 5 bases outside the gene matches. CDR3 length: 15 amino acids. The CDR3 loop is CASSSAGTTYNEQFF. CDR3 DNA sequence: TGTGCCAGCAGCTCAGCAGGGACTACCTACAATGAGCAGTTCTTC.

This sequence joins TRBV5-1 and TRBJ2-3; D perhaps matches TRBD1 (6 bases). This CDR3 has 15 amino acids. Deletions cut 1 base from V and 5 bases from J, with 14 bases between. Germline loops: CDR1 SGHRS, CDR2 YFSETQ. The CDR3, as DNA: TGCGCCAGCAGCTTGTTCAGGGGAAGCGGAGATACGCAGTATTTT. Translation gives CASSLFRGSGDTQYF.

This rearrangement joins TRBV30 to TRBJ2-7, with TRBD1 matching 9 bases. Germline CDR1 and CDR2: GTSNPN and SVGIG (reference sequence). After removal of 2 bases from V and 2 bases from J, the junction contained 7 bases not matched to a gene. The CDR3 is 15 amino acids. DNA of the CDR3: TGTGCCTGGAGTAGGTGGGACAGGGTGACCTACGAGCAGTACTTC. This sequence encodes CAWSRWDRVTYEQYF.

This chain uses TRBV2 with TRBJ2-6; the D gene is possibly TRBD1 (5 bases). The germline CDR1 and CDR2 sequences are SNHLY and FYNNEI. The V end lost 5 bases, the J end lost 4 bases, and 9 bases lay between the germline ends. The CDR3 is made up of 14 amino acids. CDR3 in DNA: TGTGCCAGCAGTAAGGGGTCCGGGGCCAACGTCCTGACTTTC. It translates to CASSKGSGANVLTF.

The V call is TRBV30, the J call TRBJ2-7; 12 bases match TRBD1. Losses at the gene ends were 4 bases for V and 6 bases for J; bases not matched to a gene: 10. The germline V gene has CDR1 GTSNPN and CDR2 SVGIG (reference sequence). This CDR3 region has 15 residues. The CDR3 sequence: CAWTGPGQGALEQYF. DNA for the CDR3: TGTGCCTGGACCGGCCCGGGACAGGGGGCCCTCGAGCAGTACTTC.

This sequence joins TRBV15 and TRBJ1-4, with D possibly matching TRBD1 (5 bases). Germline values: CDR1 LNHNV, CDR2 YYDKDF (reference sequence). CDR3 length equals 16 residues. V dropped 0 bases and J dropped 0 bases, with 8 bases sitting between them. Written as DNA, the CDR3 is TGTGCCACCAGCAGAGATCGGGGGGCAACTAATGAAAAACTGTTTTTT. Translating it yields CATSRDRGATNEKLFF.

The chain is built from TRBV10-3 and TRBJ2-1; D is unresolved. Germline CDR1 is ENHRY and CDR2 is SYGVKD. The CDR3 runs to 11 residues. The V and J ends lost 11 bases and 4 bases respectively, with 9 bases between them. CDR3 DNA sequence: TGTGCCGCCGGATCATACAATGAGCAGTTCTTC. Translation gives CAAGSYNEQFF.

On this clone itself: The same CDR3 arises from other DNA sequences in this sample as well. This sequence joins TRBV6-5 and TRBJ2-5; 7 bases match TRBD1. J gave up 0 bases and V 0 bases, and 1 base lay outside the gene matches. This CDR3 comprises 15 residues. Germline CDR1 and CDR2: MNHEY and SVGAGI. The CDR3 DNA reads as TGTGCCAGCAGTTACTCCAGGGGGTACCAAGAGACCCAGTACTTC. Its translation is CASSYSRGYQETQYF.

CDR3 loop: CASSLESSTGGSYNEQFF. CDR3 in DNA: TGTGCCAGCAGCTTAGAAAGCTCGACAGGAGGGTCCTACAATGAGCAGTTCTTC. This chain uses TRBV7-9 with TRBJ2-1; D may be TRBD1 or TRBD2 (6 bases each). The CDR3 length is 18 residues. Between the trimmed V and J ends, which lost 1 base and 1 base, there was a span of 17 bases. Germline V gene data show CDR1 as SEHNR and CDR2 as FQNEAQ (reference sequence).

This clone appeared once. The chain couples TRBV2 to TRBJ2-1, with TRBD1 identical over 8 bases. The trim removed 6 bases at V and 0 bases at J, leaving 1 base unmatched. Germline lookup yields CDR1 SNHLY and CDR2 FYNNEI. The CDR3 runs to 14 residues. The DNA of the CDR3 is TGTGCCAGCAGGGGGACAGGCTCCTACAATGAGCAGTTCTTC. Residues: CASRGTGSYNEQFF.

The chain couples TRBV2 to TRBJ2-7; D gene uncertain. V lost 8 bases, J lost 7 bases, and 12 bases lay in between. The CDR3 is made up of 11 amino acids. CDR1 SNHLY and CDR2 FYNNEI come from the germline V gene. The CDR3 sequence: CASGDEREQYF. The CDR3 coding sequence is TGTGCCAGCGGAGATGAGCGAGAGCAGTACTTC.

The V and J genes are TRBV11-2 and TRBJ2-4, with D perhaps TRBD2 (6 bases). The CDR3 is 15 amino acids. Trimming removed 1 base at V and 5 bases at J, with 12 bases between. Germline V gene lookup returns CDR1 SGHAT and CDR2 FQNNGV. The CDR3 region is CASSLVPGRQNIQYF. Here the CDR3 DNA reads TGTGCCAGCAGCTTAGTGCCGGGGAGGCAAAACATTCAGTACTTC.

This chain's CDR3 is CASSLTGRLGETQYF. CDR3 sequence (DNA): TGTGCCAGCAGCTTAACGGGGCGCCTTGGAGAGACCCAGTACTTC. The rearrangement joins TRBV7-3 to TRBJ2-5, with a weak D call TRBD1 (5 bases). The CDR3 length is 15 residues. From germline, CDR1 is SGHTA and CDR2 FQGTGA. V lost 0 bases, J lost 4 bases, and 12 bases lay in between.

This chain links TRBV11-2 with TRBJ2-1; D is tentatively TRBD1 or TRBD2 (5 bases each). Trimming left V 1 base short and J 6 bases short, with 7 bases between. Germline CDR1 reads SGHAT; CDR2 reads FQNNGV. The CDR3 is 13 residues long. CDR3 bases: TGTGCCAGCAGCTTAGCGGGGCTCAATGAGCAGTTCTTC. Translation gives CASSLAGLNEQFF.

The chain carries TRBV5-1 and TRBJ1-2; no reliable D call. There are 13 residues in the CDR3. Germline-derived CDR1 and CDR2 are SGHRS and YFSETQ. The germline V and J ends were trimmed by 3 bases and 4 bases, with 10 bases remaining between them. Here the CDR3 DNA reads TGCGCCAGCAGCTACGACGGGCCCTATGGCTACACCTTC. This codes for CASSYDGPYGYTF.

The gene calls are TRBV7-2 and TRBJ2-2; no definite D call. The CDR3 has 12 amino acids. Trimming removed 6 bases at V and 3 bases at J, with 5 bases between. Germline lookup yields CDR1 SGHTA and CDR2 FQGNSA. CDR3 nucleotide sequence: TGTGCCAGCAGGACCTACACCGGGGAGCTGTTTTTT. Its translation: CASRTYTGELFF.

With respect to this clone: Other DNA sequences of this sample code for an identical CDR3. V usage is TRBV28 and J usage is TRBJ1-1; D not certain. V dropped 2 bases and J dropped 5 bases, with 3 bases sitting between them. This CDR3 is built from 11 residues. The germline V gene encodes CDR1 MDHEN and CDR2 SYDVKM. The CDR3 sequence is CASSLGTEAFF. The CDR3 DNA reads as TGTGCCAGCAGTTTAGGAACTGAAGCTTTCTTT. Full variable domain (remainder filled in from reference TRBV28 and TRBJ1-1): DVKVTQSSRYLVKRTGEKVFLECVQDMDHENMFWYRQDPGLGLRLIYFSYDVKMKEKGDIPEGYSVSREKKERFSLILESASTNQTSMYLCASSLGTEAFFGQGTRLTVV.